This TCR beta chain was retrieved from a study of shared T cell receptors in the human thymus. The CDR3 has 15 residues. Per the germline V gene, CDR1 is SGHRS and CDR2 is YFSETQ. Trimming pared 4 bases from V and 7 bases from J, leaving 18 bases between. Only in-frame clones appear in the TCRdb table, and some are missing; sequencing was by immunoSEQ multiplex PCR. The sample yields 600,000 to 900,000 clones, roughly 85% seen once. Separately, the same data were catalogued under a study of human thymus T cells.

The chain employs TRBV5-1 and TRBJ2-1; possibly TRBD2 for D (7 bases). The sample taken for sequencing was thymocytes. The sequence was obtained from a girl less than two years old with a congenital heart defect. This CDR3 reads CASSPAPGGGNEQFF. Here the CDR3 DNA reads TGCGCCAGCAGCCCCGCTCCGGGGGGCGGAAATGAGCAGTTCTTC.